This is a list of T cell receptor beta chains from one sample in a study of blood T cell repertoires in COVID-19. Sequencing was performed with immunoSEQ multiplex PCR; in TCRdb, only in-frame clones are kept and a portion is missing. The data show about 280,000 clones, approximately 86% seen once. The sample consisted of peripheral blood. The receptors originated from a woman in her sixties or seventies with COVID-19, enrolled during active disease. The CDR3 runs from the conserved cysteine through the conserved F or W. A D gene is named only where the DNA matches it firmly. Clone size is stated in some rows and not others, as once, few, many or a class when expanded.

>TRBD2|TRBV5-4|few|TRBJ2-2
TGTGCCAGCAGCCCTGCCGGAGCGGGGACCACCGGGGAGCTGTTTTTT
CASSPAGAGTTGELFF
>NA|TRBV6-5|NA|TRBJ2-7
TGTGCCAGCAGTTACACCAGGGACTCCTACGAGCAGTACTTC
CASSYTRDSYEQYF
>NA|TRBV7-9|many|TRBJ2-7
TGTGCCAGCAGCGCACCCGGGACTCCGGCCTACGAGCAGTACTTC
CASSAPGTPAYEQYF
>TRBD2|TRBV9|NA|TRBJ2-3
TGTGCCAGCAGCGGTCGAAGGACTAGCGGGGGGTCTAGCACAGATACGCAGTATTTT
CASSGRRTSGGSSTDTQYF
>NA|TRBV6-6|NA|TRBJ2-3
TGTGCCAGCCAGGGTAGGGGCAAGGATACGCAGTATTTT
CASQGRGKDTQYF
>NA|TRBV12-3/TRBV12-4|NA|TRBJ2-3
TGTGCCAGCAGTTATAGCAATCAGCCCCAGTATTTT
CASSYSNQPQYF
>TRBD1|TRBV6-2/TRBV6-3|NA|TRBJ1-5
TGTGCCAGCAGTTACTTGGGACAGGGTAATCAGCCCCAGCATTTT
CASSYLGQGNQPQHF
>NA|TRBV24-1|once|TRBJ1-4
TGTGCCACCAGTGCTGGGGGCGCCGACAACTATGAAAAACTGTTTTTT
CATSAGGADNYEKLFF
>NA|TRBV4-3|NA|TRBJ1-2
TGCGCCAGCAGGGACAGCACTAACTATGGCTACACCTTC
CASRDSTNYGYTF
>NA|TRBV28|NA|TRBJ2-5
TGTGCCAGCAGTCTAAAAGGGGCCCGGGAGACCCAGTACTTC
CASSLKGARETQYF
>NA|TRBV7-9|few|TRBJ1-1
TGTGCCAGCAGCCCGTCAGGGGTGACTGAAGCTTTCTTT
CASSPSGVTEAFF
>TRBD1|TRBV18|NA|TRBJ2-1
TGTGCCAGCTCATCCGACAGGGGGCGACATGAGCAGTTCTTC
CASSSDRGRHEQFF
>TRBD1|TRBV4-3|NA|TRBJ2-3
TGCGCCAGCAGCCCCGGCGGGGACAGGGGTGCAGATACGCAGTATTTT
CASSPGGDRGADTQYF
>TRBD2|TRBV14|NA|TRBJ2-1
TGTGCCAGCAGCCAAGCGGGGGGTTCCTACAATGAGCAGTTCTTC
CASSQAGGSYNEQFF
>NA|TRBV9|NA|TRBJ1-1
TGTGCCAGCAGCGTACACCCGGGGGGGACTGAAGCTTTCTTT
CASSVHPGGTEAFF
>TRBD1|TRBV6-5|few|TRBJ1-1
TGTGCCAGCAGTTACCGGACAGGTACTGAAGCTTTCTTT
CASSYRTGTEAFF
>NA|TRBV25-1|NA|TRBJ1-6
TGTGCCTCCAGGGCAGGGATCGGGCCCCTCCACTTT
CASRAGIGPLHF
>TRBD2|TRBV6-1|NA|TRBJ2-5
TGTGCCAGCAGTGAAACTATAGCGGGGGGGCCGGGGACCCAGTACTTC
CASSETIAGGPGTQYF
>TRBD2|TRBV6-5|NA|TRBJ2-2
TGTGCCAGCAGTAGCGGGGGGGCTGGCGGGGAGCTGTTTTTT
CASSSGGAGGELFF
>NA|TRBV7-9|NA|TRBJ1-4
TGTGCCAGCAGCTTAGAATCTAGGTCGGGTACCGAAAAACTGTTTTTT
CASSLESRSGTEKLFF
>NA|TRBV6-2/TRBV6-3|NA|TRBJ1-1
TGTGCCAGCAGCAAACAGGGGAACACTGAAGCTTTCTTT
CASSKQGNTEAFF
>TRBD1|TRBV5-4|NA|TRBJ2-1
TGTGCCAGCAGCTCGAAACAGGGGGAACGGATCAATGAGCAGTTCTTC
CASSSKQGERINEQFF
>TRBD2|TRBV28|few|TRBJ2-1
TGTGCCAGCAGCTATTACCCCAGCGGGGGGACCAATGAGCAGTTCTTC
CASSYYPSGGTNEQFF
>NA|TRBV27|NA|TRBJ1-2
TGTGCCAGCAGTTTAAAAAGAGGAAACTATGGCTACACCTTC
CASSLKRGNYGYTF
>NA|TRBV7-8|NA|TRBJ1-4
TGTGCCAGCAGCCTGGGGACCGCTGGGGGGGCAACTAATGAAAAACTGTTTTTT
CASSLGTAGGATNEKLFF
>TRBD2|TRBV19|NA|TRBJ2-3
TGTGCCAGTAGTACTAGCGGTAGCACAGATACGCAGTATTTT
CASSTSGSTDTQYF
>TRBD2|TRBV2|once|TRBJ2-2
TGTGCCAGCAGAGCACTTAGCGGGGGGCCCCGCGGGGAGCTGTTTTTT
CASRALSGGPRGELFF
>NA|TRBV2|NA|TRBJ2-7
TGTGCCAGCAGTCGAACGGGGGAGCAGTACTTC
CASSRTGEQYF
>NA|TRBV7-9|NA|TRBJ2-5
TGTGCCAGCAGCCCAGGCGCGGGCAGTCAAGAGACCCAGTACTTC
CASSPGAGSQETQYF
>TRBD2|TRBV28|NA|TRBJ2-3
TGTGCCAGCAGTTCTTTGGGCCGGGGGGAGACAGATACGCAGTATTTT
CASSSLGRGETDTQYF
>NA|TRBV5-5|once|TRBJ1-3
TGTGCCAGCAGCTGGGTCGGGGGAAGGGGAAACACCATATATTTT
CASSWVGGRGNTIYF
>TRBD1|TRBV2|NA|TRBJ1-1
TGTGCCAGCAGGGGACAGGCGAACACTGAAGCTTTCTTT
CASRGQANTEAFF
>TRBD1|TRBV23-1|NA|TRBJ1-4
TGCGCCAGCAGAATTCCCGTGCTGGCCGGGACAGGGAGAGAAAAACTGTTTTTT
CASRIPVLAGTGREKLFF
>TRBD2|TRBV27|NA|TRBJ2-1
TGTGCCAGCAGTTTGCTAGCGGGGGGGCGGTCCTACAATGAGCAGTTCTTC
CASSLLAGGRSYNEQFF
>TRBD2|TRBV24-1|NA|TRBJ2-4
TGTGCCACCAGTGATTCACGGGCGGGGGGATGGTACTTC
CATSDSRAGGWYF
>NA|TRBV6-6|NA|TRBJ2-7
TGTGCCAGCAGTTACTCGCCCGGGAACGAGCAGTACTTC
CASSYSPGNEQYF
>NA|TRBV9|few|TRBJ2-3
TGTGCCAGCAGCCTTACGCGAGATACGCAGTATTTT
CASSLTRDTQYF
>NA|TRBV7-2|NA|TRBJ2-1
TGTGCCAGCAGCTTATGGGGGGGGCCCTCGCCCTACAATGAGCAGTTCTTC
CASSLWGGPSPYNEQFF
>NA|TRBV25-1|NA|TRBJ2-7
TGTGCCAGCAGTCGAGCGCAGTACTTC
CASSRAQYF
>NA|TRBV7-2|NA|TRBJ2-2
TGTGCCAGCAGCGCCCGGGACTTGAACACCGGGGAGCTGTTTTTT
CASSARDLNTGELFF
>NA|TRBV19|NA|TRBJ2-2
TGTGCCAGTACCCCTCAGGGGTTTAGGAACACCGGGGAGCTGTTTTTT
CASTPQGFRNTGELFF
>NA|TRBV27|NA|TRBJ1-4
TGTGCCAGCAGTTTAAGGGGCTATAATGAAAAACTGTTTTTT
CASSLRGYNEKLFF
>TRBD2|TRBV5-1|NA|TRBJ2-7
TGCGCCAGCCGCAGGGAGGGGTCCTCCTACGAGCAGTACTTC
CASRREGSSYEQYF
>NA|TRBV5-1|NA|TRBJ2-7
TGCGCCAGCAGCCCCCCCACCTACGAGCAGTACTTC
CASSPPTYEQYF
>NA|TRBV12-3/TRBV12-4|NA|TRBJ2-3
TGTGCCAGCAGTTTCGGACGGCGGGGATCGCAGTATTTT
CASSFGRRGSQYF
>NA|TRBV28|NA|TRBJ1-2
TGTGCCGTCGAAGGGGCTAACTATGGCTACACCTTC
CAVEGANYGYTF
>TRBD2|TRBV3-1/TRBV3-2|NA|TRBJ2-3
TGTGCCAGCAGCCAGGTACTAGCGGGGGCCGGCACAGATACGCAGTATTTT
CASSQVLAGAGTDTQYF
>TRBD2|TRBV3-1/TRBV3-2|NA|TRBJ2-5
TGTGCCAGCAGCCTACGCGGGGGCCAAGAGACCCAGTACTTC
CASSLRGGQETQYF
>NA|TRBV6-5|NA|TRBJ2-1
TGTGCCAGCCTGACTAGCTCCTACAATGAGCAGTTCTTC
CASLTSSYNEQFF
>NA|TRBV1|once|TRBJ2-7
TGCACCAGCACGGGACTAGCGCTAACCTACGAGCAGTACTTC
CTSTGLALTYEQYF
>NA|TRBV5-8|NA|TRBJ1-1
TGTGCCAGCAGCTTTAAGAGTCGAGCTTTCTTT
CASSFKSRAFF
>TRBD1|TRBV3-1/TRBV3-2|NA|TRBJ1-3
TGTGCCAGCAGCCAAGATGGGGGACAGTTGGGAAACACCATATATTTT
CASSQDGGQLGNTIYF
>NA|TRBV18|NA|TRBJ1-4
TGTGCCAGCTCACCTGGGGAGACTAATGAAAAACTGTTTTTT
CASSPGETNEKLFF
>NA|TRBV18|NA|TRBJ1-2
TGTGCCAGCTCACCAAGTCGGTCGGACTATGGCTACACCTTC
CASSPSRSDYGYTF
>NA|TRBV19|NA|TRBJ2-7
TGTGCCAGTAGTCCGGACATGATCTACGAGCAGTACTTC
CASSPDMIYEQYF
>TRBD1|TRBV9|NA|TRBJ2-7
TGTGCCAGCAGCGTAGGGGACAGGGGCCACGAGCAGTACTTC
CASSVGDRGHEQYF
>TRBD2|TRBV28|NA|TRBJ2-3
TGTGCCAGCAGCCCCGGAGGAGCGGGGGTCCGAGGCACAGATACGCAGTATTTT
CASSPGGAGVRGTDTQYF
>NA|TRBV7-2|NA|TRBJ2-7
TGTGCCAGCAGCTCCCCCACAGCTTCCTACGAGCAGTACTTC
CASSSPTASYEQYF
>TRBD2|TRBV10-3|NA|TRBJ2-1
TGTGCCACCTTAGCGGGGAACCCCCCCAGGGAGCAGTTCTTC
CATLAGNPPREQFF